A selection of T cell receptor beta chains follows, all from one sample in a study of T cells after yellow fever vaccination. From the 5' RACE reads, TCRdb called clonotypes with MiXCR, one entry per CDR3 protein. This table holds roughly 260,000 distinct CDR3 sequences, 10% to 15% found once. Sequenced material: CD4+ T cells sorted from PBMCs, taken 45 days after the yellow fever booster vaccination. The receptors were sampled from a man aged 30 to 39 who received the YFV17D yellow fever vaccine. CDR3s include the opening cysteine and the closing phenylalanine or tryptophan. The order of the fields is V gene, D gene, clone size, CDR3 protein. D genes are given only for firm matches. Part of the rows lack a size; the others show once, few, many or a class for expanded clones.

TRBV7-2,-,few,CASSFRRIFQGSGELFF
TRBV29-1,TRBD2,-,CSVVPPRISGSGAFTDTQYF
TRBV20-1,-,few,CTTQGGGPRYNEQFF
TRBV20-1,-,few,CSARGGDNEQFF
TRBV7-9,-,few,CASSSGLVHNSPLHF
TRBV5-1,-,many,CASSLAPGGTDTQYF
TRBV20-1,-,many,CSAYRDGAETQYF
TRBV12-3/TRBV12-4,TRBD2,many,CASSLGGRDNEQFF
TRBV7-2,-,-,CASSQLAWETQYF
TRBV6-5,-,few,CASSYSGEKLFF
TRBV29-1,-,many,CSVEESSHEQFF
TRBV20-1,-,few,CSAREGWGREQFF
TRBV7-8,-,-,CASTAAGETYNEQFF
TRBV24-1,-,few,CATSDLRTQYF
TRBV7-2,TRBD1,-,CASSLFGWGQTRGELFF
TRBV5-1,TRBD2,-,CASSLAPGGPKETQYF